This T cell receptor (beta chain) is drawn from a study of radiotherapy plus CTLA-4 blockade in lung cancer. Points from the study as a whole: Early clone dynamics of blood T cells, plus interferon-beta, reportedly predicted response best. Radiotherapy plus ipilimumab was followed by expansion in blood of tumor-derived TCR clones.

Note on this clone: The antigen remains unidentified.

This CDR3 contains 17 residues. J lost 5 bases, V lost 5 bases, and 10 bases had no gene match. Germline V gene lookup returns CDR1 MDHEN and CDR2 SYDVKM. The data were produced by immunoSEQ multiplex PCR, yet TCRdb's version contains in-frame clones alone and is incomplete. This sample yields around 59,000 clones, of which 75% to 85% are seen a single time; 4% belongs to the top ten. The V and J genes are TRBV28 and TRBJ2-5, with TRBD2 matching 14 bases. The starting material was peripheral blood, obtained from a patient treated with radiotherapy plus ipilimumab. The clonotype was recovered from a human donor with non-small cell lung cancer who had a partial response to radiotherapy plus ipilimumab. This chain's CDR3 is CASSTPGTSGGRETQYF. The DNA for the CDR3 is TGTGCCAGCAGTACCCCCGGGACTAGCGGGGGTAGGGAGACCCAGTACTTC.